This TCR beta chain comes out of a study of blood T cell repertoires in COVID-19. V shed 5 bases, J shed 2 bases, and the junction held 18 bases outside the gene matches. The CDR3 has 18 residues. CDR1 and CDR2 (germline): LNHDA, SQIVND (reference sequence). Generated by immunoSEQ multiplex PCR, the TCRdb table keeps only in-frame clones and is missing some. This sample has 250,000 to 350,000 clones; about 89% occur once, and the top ten carry around 13%. Sequencing was done on a sample of peripheral blood. J is TRBJ2-7 and V is TRBV19; 7 bases are shared with TRBD1. This receptor was taken from a woman aged 55-70 years with acute or convalescent COVID-19. For the CDR3, the DNA is TGTGCCAGTAGTTCCCAGACAGGGAGAGTTTTTGGGGCCTACGAGCAGTACTTC. Residues: CASSSQTGRVFGAYEQYF. Supplemented by reference TRBV19 and TRBJ2-7, the full variable domain reads DGGITQSPKYLFRKEGQNVTLSCEQNLNHDAMYWYRQDPGQGLRLIYYSQIVNDFQKGDIAEGYSVSREKKESFPLTVTSAQKNPTAFYLCASSSQTGRVFGAYEQYFGPGTRLTVT.